The 17 T cell receptor beta chains below were found in one sample sequenced in a study of blood T cell repertoires in COVID-19. Clones were read by immunoSEQ multiplex PCR, and TCRdb kept only the in-frame ones, dropping some. Among about 220,000 clones listed, around 84% were seen once. The sample was peripheral blood. These receptors all stem from a man aged 25 to 45 with active or convalescent COVID-19.

This clone has only a few counts. The chain is built from TRBV19 and TRBJ1-4; 7 bases agree with TRBD1. The CDR3 extends over 16 amino acids. CDR1 is LNHDA and CDR2 is SQIVND in the germline V gene (reference sequence). V lost 6 bases, J lost 7 bases, and 14 bases stayed unmatched. This chain's CDR3 is CASRQAGGQSGEKLFF. The CDR3, as DNA: TGTGCCAGTAGACAAGCCGGGGGACAGTCAGGTGAAAAACTGTTTTTT.

Turning to this clone: A read error may account for a junction end that differs from germline. This rearrangement joins TRBV4-2 to TRBJ1-4; weak D call: TRBD1 (6 bases). The CDR3 length is 12 residues. Germline CDR1 reads LGHNA; CDR2 reads YNFKEQ. CDR3 protein: CASSQDSGRGIF. The DNA of the CDR3 is TGTGCCAGCAGCCAAGATTCAGGGAGGGGGATATTT.

The rearrangement uses TRBV3-1 (or the pseudogene TRBV3-2) and TRBJ1-5; D unclear. CDR3 size: 13 residues. Trimming took off 1 base at V and 4 bases at J, with 5 bases between the two ends. Per the germline V gene, CDR1 is LGHDT and CDR2 is YNNKEL (reference sequence). The CDR3 DNA reads as TGTGCCAGCAGCCAAGGGCCGAATCAGCCCCAGCATTTT. Amino acid sequence: CASSQGPNQPQHF.

The CDR3 DNA sequence: TGTGCCAGCAGCTTACGGTACCGGACATCACAAGAGACCCAGTACTTC. It codes for CASSLRYRTSQETQYF. The J gene is TRBJ2-5, the V gene TRBV7-9; possible D gene TRBD1, 5 bases. This CDR3 contains 16 residues. Trimming shortened V by 2 bases and J by 2 bases, and 15 bases separated the two germline ends. CDR1 SEHNR and CDR2 FQNEAQ come from the germline V gene (reference sequence).

This clone appeared once. This chain connects TRBV28 to TRBJ2-1, with a possible D match to TRBD1 (6 bases). The V end was cut by 8 bases, the J end by 5 bases, with 13 bases between. This CDR3 region has 13 residues. The germline V gene has CDR1 MDHEN and CDR2 SYDVKM. The chain's CDR3 is CASATGPNNEQFF. The CDR3 DNA is TGTGCCAGCGCTACAGGGCCTAACAATGAGCAGTTCTTC.

Only a few counts were recorded for this clone. The gene calls are TRBV10-3 and TRBJ1-5; no clear D gene. This CDR3 comprises 15 residues. Trimming left V 4 bases short and J 0 bases short, with 10 bases between. The germline gives CDR1 ENHRY, CDR2 SYGVKD. This chain's CDR3 is CAISVTGYSNQPQHF. The CDR3 nucleotides are TGTGCCATCAGTGTGACGGGGTATAGCAATCAGCCCCAGCATTTT.

This clone was observed a single time. The rearrangement uses TRBV19 and TRBJ2-7, with D perhaps matching TRBD1 (7 bases). The CDR3 spans 14 residues. V lost 6 bases and J 4 bases, leaving 16 bases between the germline ends. The germline CDR1 and CDR2 sequences are LNHDA and SQIVND (reference sequence). The CDR3 loop reads CASSRASGGYEQYF. In DNA form, the CDR3 reads TGTGCCAGTAGCCGAGCGTCAGGGGGGTACGAGCAGTACTTC.

In its sample, this clone was seen once. The chain employs TRBV5-4 and TRBJ1-6, with TRBD1 identical over 8 bases. Germline V lookup: CDR1 SGHNT, CDR2 YYREEE (reference sequence). The CDR3 is made up of 14 amino acids. V lost 0 bases to trimming and J lost 9 bases; unmatched junction nucleotides: 2. Here the CDR3 reads CASSLDRGTSPLHF. The CDR3 region has the DNA TGTGCCAGCAGCTTGGACAGGGGGACTTCACCCCTCCACTTT.

This clone occurred a few times. Germline is not matched at one junction end, which may reflect a read error. The CDR3, as DNA: TGCGCCAGCAGGTTGGAGGGGACAGGGAGAGAAAAACTGTTTTTT. As protein: CASRLEGTGREKLFF. This rearrangement joins TRBV5-1 to TRBJ1-4, with 9 bases matching TRBD1. The germline V gene has CDR1 SGHRS and CDR2 YFSETQ. The CDR3 loop spans 15 amino acids.

This clone was picked up a small number of times. V is TRBV18 and J is TRBJ1-4; 7 nucleotides agree with TRBD1. V was clipped by 3 bases and J by 3 bases; unmatched bases: 4. The germline gives CDR1 KGHSH, CDR2 LQKENI. This CDR3 region has 15 residues. CDR3 loop: CASSPPGQPNEKLFF. The CDR3 coding sequence is TGTGCCAGCTCACCGCCGGGACAGCCTAATGAAAAACTGTTTTTT. The entire variable domain, with the rest obtained from reference TRBV18 and TRBJ1-4, is as follows: NAGVMQNPRHLVRRRGQEARLRCSPMKGHSHVYWYRQLPEEGLKFMVYLQKENIIDESGMPKERFSAEFPKEGPSILRIQQVVRGDSAAYFCASSPPGQPNEKLFFGSGTQLSVL.

The chain has TRBV3-1 (or the pseudogene TRBV3-2) and TRBJ2-7; D might be TRBD2 (7 bases). Looked up from germline, CDR1 is LGHDT and CDR2 is YNNKEL (reference sequence). Trimming removed 1 base at V and 1 base at J, with 11 bases between. The CDR3 extends over 15 amino acids. The CDR3 spells CASSQAAGASYEQYF. The CDR3 DNA reads TGTGCCAGCAGCCAAGCGGCGGGGGCTTCCTACGAGCAGTACTTC.

The chain joins TRBV24-1 to TRBJ1-3; D might be TRBD1 (5 bases). V was shortened by 4 bases and J by 1 base, with 16 bases between the two germline ends. The CDR3 contains 17 residues. The germline gives CDR1 KGHDR, CDR2 SFDVKD. This chain's CDR3 is CATSDARTPTSGNTIYF. CDR3 in DNA: TGTGCCACCAGTGACGCTCGGACACCGACATCTGGAAACACCATATATTTT.

There are a few counts of this clone. CDR3 nucleotides: TGTGCCAGCAGCAGAGACAGGGGTATGAGTGGCTACACCTTC. Translation: CASSRDRGMSGYTF. The chain recombines TRBV5-4 with TRBJ1-2; 8 nucleotides agree with TRBD1. V shed 4 bases, J shed 7 bases, and the junction held 9 bases outside the gene matches. The CDR3 covers 14 residues. Germline V CDR1 and CDR2: SGHNT, YYREEE (reference sequence).

The chain employs TRBV28 and TRBJ1-6; TRBD1 matches 9 bases. Germline V gene lookup returns CDR1 MDHEN and CDR2 SYDVKM. This CDR3 has 14 residues. J lost 11 bases, V lost 6 bases, and 8 bases had no gene match. The CDR3 DNA reads TGTGCCAGCAGCAGCACAGGGGGCGGGACACCCCTCCACTTT. Translating it yields CASSSTGGGTPLHF.

This chain uses TRBV4-1 with TRBJ2-3, with 7 bases that match TRBD2. Trimming took 6 bases from V and 6 from J; bases not matched to a gene: 0. This CDR3 has 11 amino acids. CDR1 MGHRA and CDR2 YSYEKL come from the germline V gene. The CDR3 protein is CASRRGDTQYF. In nucleotides, the CDR3 is TGCGCCAGCAGGCGGGGGGATACGCAGTATTTT.

This rearrangement joins TRBV19 to TRBJ2-7; 8 positions agree with TRBD1. Germline CDR1 is LNHDA and CDR2 is SQIVND (reference sequence). V shed 2 bases, J shed 3 bases, and the junction held 9 bases outside the gene matches. The CDR3 consists of 16 residues. DNA of the CDR3: TGTGCCAGTAGTATACTGCCGGGACAGGTCTACTACGAGCAGTACTTC. This gives the protein CASSILPGQVYYEQYF.

The chain combines TRBV18 with TRBJ1-4; no clear D gene. Germline CDR1 KGHSH, CDR2 LQKENI. V was clipped by 3 bases and J by 0 bases, with 8 bases between them. CDR3 length: 15 amino acids. The CDR3 DNA reads as TGTGCCAGCTCACCGGGAGTTGCAACTAATGAAAAACTGTTTTTT. The encoded protein is CASSPGVATNEKLFF.